This passage covers 20 T cell receptor beta chains from one sample sequenced in a study of cytomegalovirus exposure and HLA in healthy donors. PCR employed 60 Vbeta and 13 Jbeta primers. Clones were sequenced by immunoSEQ multiplex PCR, and TCRdb holds only the in-frame ones, with some missing. The repertoire holds over 150,000 clones, with 75% to 85% as singletons. Sequenced material: PBMCs. Every receptor here comes from a boy aged 5-17 years in good health and CMV-seronegative.

The genes are TRBV28 and TRBJ2-7; TRBD1 matches at 8 bases. V was clipped by 4 bases and J by 3 bases; unmatched bases: 11. Germline-derived CDR1 and CDR2 are MDHEN and SYDVKM. The CDR3 has 16 amino acids. CDR3 nucleotides: TGTGCCAGCAGTTCCGCCGACAGGGGAAACTTCTACGAGCAGTACTTC. This translates into CASSSADRGNFYEQYF.

This rearrangement joins TRBV15 to TRBJ1-5; TRBD1 matches 8 bases. The CDR3 sequence is 15 residues long. J gave up 7 bases and V 3 bases, and 8 bases lay outside the gene matches. The germline CDR1 and CDR2 sequences are LNHNV and YYDKDF (reference sequence). In DNA form, the CDR3 reads TGTGCCACCAGCAGTAAACAGGGGGGTCTCCAGCCCCAGCATTTT. It encodes CATSSKQGGLQPQHF.

This sequence joins TRBV11-2 and TRBJ2-5; 15 nucleotides line up with TRBD2. Germline CDR1 reads SGHAT; CDR2 reads FQNNGV. The V segment lost 5 bases and the J segment 2 bases; nucleotides outside the gene matches: 6. The CDR3 is made up of 17 amino acids. The CDR3 spells CASSKRTSGGAQETQYF. CDR3 DNA: TGTGCCAGCAGCAAGCGGACTAGCGGGGGGGCTCAAGAGACCCAGTACTTC.

V and J are TRBV15 and TRBJ2-1; a possible D gene is TRBD2 (7 bases). Trimming removed 9 bases at V and 0 bases at J, with 15 bases between. From germline, CDR1 is LNHNV and CDR2 YYDKDF (reference sequence). The CDR3 is 15 amino acids. CDR3: CATRKGGSSYNEQFF. The CDR3, as DNA: TGTGCCACGCGGAAGGGGGGGAGCTCCTACAATGAGCAGTTCTTC.

The chain joins TRBV13 to TRBJ2-5; 14 nucleotides line up with TRBD2. CDR3 length: 20 amino acids. The J segment lost 5 bases and the V segment lost 3 bases, leaving 17 bases of the junction unmatched. Germline V gene data show CDR1 as PRHDT and CDR2 as FYEKMQ (reference sequence). The CDR3: CASSFRVGLAGGLFMETQYF. The CDR3 nucleotides read TGTGCCAGCAGCTTCCGAGTCGGACTAGCGGGAGGTCTGTTTATGGAGACCCAGTACTTC. The whole variable domain, remainder taken from reference TRBV13 and TRBJ2-5, is AAGVIQSPRHLIKEKRETATLKCYPIPRHDTVYWYQQGPGQDPQFLISFYEKMQSDKGSIPDRFSAQQFSDYHSELNMSSLELGDSALYFCASSFRVGLAGGLFMETQYFGPGTRLLVL.

The V and J genes are TRBV5-1 and TRBJ2-7; D is unresolved. The CDR3 consists of 16 residues. V was trimmed by 0 bases and J by 3 bases, leaving 16 bases between them. Germline V CDR1 and CDR2: SGHRS, YFSETQ. The CDR3 coding sequence is TGCGCCAGCAGCTTGGGTTTAAGGAGTGGTGACTACGAGCAGTACTTC. Protein: CASSLGLRSGDYEQYF.

This clone has a single count. This chain links TRBV6-5 with TRBJ2-2, with TRBD2 matching 7 bases. The V gene end was trimmed by 2 bases and the J gene end by 6 bases; junction bases not matched to a gene: 0. Per germline, CDR1 MNHEY and CDR2 SVGAGI. The CDR3 runs to 13 residues. The CDR3 sequence: CASSYGGAGELFF. The CDR3 DNA reads TGTGCCAGCAGTTACGGGGGGGCCGGGGAGCTGTTTTTT.

CDR3 residues: CASSFGGVGVNTEAFF. CDR3 coding DNA: TGTGCCAGCAGTTTTGGGGGGGTGGGGGTGAACACTGAAGCTTTCTTT. The chain carries TRBV27 and TRBJ1-1; TRBD1 is a possible D gene (5 bases). CDR1 and CDR2 (germline): MNHEY, SMNVEV (reference sequence). The CDR3 consists of 16 residues. Deletions cut 3 bases from V and 0 bases from J, with 14 bases between.

V and J are TRBV6-1 and TRBJ2-3, with TRBD2 identical over 10 bases. From germline, CDR1 is MNHNS and CDR2 SASEGT. The J segment lost 4 bases and the V segment lost 2 bases, leaving 6 bases of the junction unmatched. The CDR3 is 16 residues long. CDR3 nucleotides: TGTGCCAGCAGTGAACAAGCGGGGGGGCCGGCAGATACGCAGTATTTT. This translates into CASSEQAGGPADTQYF.

This chain links TRBV9 with TRBJ2-2; 9 bases fit TRBD2. Germline V gene lookup returns CDR1 SGDLS and CDR2 YYNGEE. The CDR3 loop spans 18 amino acids. Trimming took 0 bases from V and 7 from J; bases not matched to a gene: 13. Here the CDR3 DNA reads TGTGCCAGCAGCGTAGAAATGGTGCGGGAGGGCCGGGGCGGGGAGCTGTTTTTT. Translated: CASSVEMVREGRGGELFF.

This chain connects TRBV6-4 to TRBJ2-1, with D perhaps TRBD1 (5 bases). Trimming shortened V by 3 bases and J by 3 bases, and 6 bases separated the two germline ends. The CDR3 runs 13 residues. Germline CDR1 reads MRHNA; CDR2 reads SNTAGT. The chain's CDR3 is CASSEDNYNEQFF. The CDR3 DNA reads TGTGCCAGCAGTGAGGACAACTACAATGAGCAGTTCTTC.

The rearrangement uses TRBV30 and TRBJ1-1; TRBD1 agrees at 8 bases. Germline V CDR1 and CDR2: GTSNPN, SVGIG (reference sequence). The CDR3 has 14 amino acids. V was clipped by 4 bases and J by 0 bases; unmatched bases: 4. CDR3 DNA sequence: TGTGCCTGGAAACAGGGGGAGGTGAACACTGAAGCTTTCTTT. It is translated as CAWKQGEVNTEAFF.

This clone appeared a few times. The gene calls are TRBV4-1 and TRBJ1-2; 7 bases align to TRBD1. The germline gives CDR1 MGHRA, CDR2 YSYEKL. The CDR3 loop spans 13 amino acids. After removal of 1 base from V and 13 bases from J, the junction contained 9 bases not matched to a gene. CDR3 amino acids: CASSQVGTAFPTF. The CDR3 region has the DNA TGCGCCAGCAGCCAAGTGGGGACAGCCTTCCCCACCTTC.

V is TRBV29-1 and J is TRBJ1-1; D is unresolved. The CDR3 covers 10 residues. CDR1 is SQVTM, CDR2 ANQGSEA, per germline. V dropped 6 bases and J dropped 12 bases, with 14 bases sitting between them. As DNA, the CDR3 is TGCAGCGTGGGAGGGTTGGTGCCTTTCTTT. It is translated as CSVGGLVPFF.

The rearrangement links TRBV7-8 to TRBJ2-5; 11 positions match TRBD1. The junction had 3 bases not matched to a gene; V was cut back by 1 base and J by 5 bases. There are 15 residues in the CDR3. Looked up from germline, CDR1 is SGHVS and CDR2 is FQNEAQ. CDR3 sequence reads: CASSLGDRGVETQYF. The CDR3 region has the DNA TGTGCCAGCAGCTTAGGGGACAGGGGGGTGGAGACCCAGTACTTC.

This sequence joins TRBV6-5 and TRBJ1-2, with TRBD1 matching 10 bases. CDR1 is MNHEY, CDR2 SVGAGI, per germline. The CDR3 has 15 amino acids. J gave up 3 bases and V 7 bases, and 8 bases lay outside the gene matches. This CDR3 reads CASTGPGQGHYGYTF. The CDR3 DNA reads as TGTGCCAGCACCGGACCGGGACAGGGGCACTATGGCTACACCTTC.

J is TRBJ1-2 and V is TRBV6-5, with 9 bases aligning to TRBD1. Per germline, CDR1 MNHEY and CDR2 SVGAGI. The CDR3 runs to 15 residues. Unmatched junction bases numbered 8, after V lost 7 bases and J lost 2 bases. CDR3 in DNA: TGTGCCAGCATTGGGGACAGGGAGGGGAACTATGGCTACACCTTC. The encoded protein is CASIGDREGNYGYTF.

V gene TRBV19 combines with J gene TRBJ2-5; possible D gene TRBD1, 6 bases. The J call may be faulty, since TRBJ2-7 better matches the DNA end. The germline CDR1 and CDR2 sequences are LNHDA and SQIVND (reference sequence). CDR3 length: 13 amino acids. CDR3: CASSIDRGYEQYF. CDR3 coding DNA: TGTGCCAGTAGTATAGACAGGGGCTACGAGCAGTACTTC.

The V and J genes are TRBV6-1 and TRBJ1-2; 7 nucleotides align to TRBD1. Per germline, CDR1 MNHNS and CDR2 SASEGT. V shed 7 bases, J shed 7 bases, and the junction held 15 bases outside the gene matches. The CDR3 extends over 15 amino acids. The CDR3, as DNA: TGTGCCAGCATCCGGGACAGCCAGATGAATTTTGGCTACACCTTC. It is translated as CASIRDSQMNFGYTF.

The chain couples TRBV6-6 to TRBJ1-2; TRBD1 matches at 9 bases. The CDR3 has 13 residues. From germline, CDR1 is MNHNY and CDR2 SVGAGI (reference sequence). V shed 5 bases and J 8 bases; nucleotides not matched to a gene: 6. The CDR3, as DNA: TGTGCCAGCAGTGTACAGGGGGCAGGAGGCTACACCTTC. Residues: CASSVQGAGGYTF.